One and the same sample provided the 11 T cell receptor beta chains below, sequenced in a study of OX40 agonist ivuxolimab in advanced cancers. The repertoire was sequenced with immunoSEQ multiplex PCR; TCRdb's copy has only in-frame clones and lacks some. Counted here are tens of thousands of clones, 85% to 90% occurring once; the ten biggest clones make up 0.6% to 0.85%. The specimen was CD4+ or CD8+ T cells sorted from blood, collected in a trial of the OX40 agonist ivuxolimab. Every receptor here comes from an adult with an advanced solid tumor such as melanoma, head and neck, liver or kidney cancer.

V and J are TRBV15 and TRBJ1-1; no clear D. There are 14 residues in the CDR3. The germline gives CDR1 LNHNV, CDR2 YYDKDF (reference sequence). Trimming cost V 3 bases and J 2 bases, with 10 bases left between them. The CDR3 loop reads CATSRPSPNTEAFF. The CDR3, as DNA: TGTGCCACCAGCAGGCCCAGCCCAAACACTGAAGCTTTCTTT.

For the CDR3, the DNA is TGTGCCAGCATGGCGGGGGTGATGAGAGATACGCAGTATTTT. Its protein is CASMAGVMRDTQYF. The V gene is TRBV2, the J gene TRBJ2-3, with 7 bases matching TRBD2. CDR3 size: 14 residues. The J segment lost 5 bases and the V segment lost 7 bases, leaving 9 bases of the junction unmatched. The germline V gene has CDR1 SNHLY and CDR2 FYNNEI.

The chain joins TRBV18 to TRBJ1-5; TRBD1 aligns across 7 bases. The CDR3 loop spans 15 amino acids. V shed 2 bases and J 4 bases; nucleotides not matched to a gene: 5. Germline assignment: CDR1 KGHSH and CDR2 LQKENI. The CDR3 here is CASSPTAGGNQPQHF. The DNA for the CDR3 is TGTGCCAGCTCACCAACGGCAGGGGGTAATCAGCCCCAGCATTTT. Supplemented by reference TRBV18 and TRBJ1-5, the full variable domain reads NAGVMQNPRHLVRRRGQEARLRCSPMKGHSHVYWYRQLPEEGLKFMVYLQKENIIDESGMPKERFSAEFPKEGPSILRIQQVVRGDSAAYFCASSPTAGGNQPQHFGDGTRLSIL.

This chain uses TRBV4-2 with TRBJ2-3, with a tentative D call TRBD2 (6 bases). Germline assignment: CDR1 LGHNA and CDR2 YNFKEQ. Trimming shortened V by 4 bases and J by 6 bases, and 23 bases separated the two germline ends. The CDR3 covers 17 residues. CDR3 sequence reads: CASSPTVGGRAVDTQYF. The CDR3 nucleotides read TGTGCCAGCAGCCCAACGGTGGGGGGTCGTGCTGTGGATACGCAGTATTTT.

The V gene is TRBV9, the J gene TRBJ2-2, with D perhaps TRBD1 (6 bases). The CDR3 length is 15 residues. Per the germline V gene, CDR1 is SGDLS and CDR2 is YYNGEE. V was shortened by 4 bases and J by 0 bases, with 10 bases between the two germline ends. The CDR3 is CASSPRDTNTGELFF. In nucleotides, the CDR3 is TGTGCCAGCAGCCCTCGGGACACGAACACCGGGGAGCTGTTTTTT.

The chain employs TRBV9 and TRBJ2-5; 13 nucleotides align to TRBD2. J gave up 5 bases and V 3 bases, and 4 bases lay outside the gene matches. Germline-derived CDR1 and CDR2 are SGDLS and YYNGEE. The CDR3 runs to 15 residues. The CDR3 sequence is CASSERGLAGETQYF. DNA of the CDR3: TGTGCCAGCAGCGAGAGGGGACTAGCGGGGGAGACCCAGTACTTC.

The chain couples TRBV5-4 to TRBJ2-7; the D gene could be TRBD1 or TRBD2 (5 bases each). Germline V gene lookup returns CDR1 SGHNT and CDR2 YYREEE (reference sequence). The CDR3 is 14 residues long. Deletions cut 0 bases from V and 1 base from J, with 8 bases between. CDR3 loop: CASSLAGQSYEQYF. The DNA for the CDR3 is TGTGCCAGCAGCTTGGCGGGGCAATCCTACGAGCAGTACTTC.

This clone was recorded only once. The chain has TRBV5-1 and TRBJ1-1; D gene unclear. This CDR3 has 14 amino acids. V lost 0 bases to trimming and J lost 1 base, with 7 bases between them. The germline gives CDR1 SGHRS, CDR2 YFSETQ. CDR3: CASSLAVSNTEAFF. The CDR3 DNA reads as TGCGCCAGCAGCTTGGCTGTTTCGAACACTGAAGCTTTCTTT.

On this clone itself: Different DNA sequences within this sample yield the same CDR3. The V call is TRBV14, the J call TRBJ1-2; D not resolved. Germline CDR1 reads SGHDN; CDR2 reads FVKESK. CDR3 length equals 13 residues. V was trimmed by 1 base and J by 8 bases, leaving 11 bases between them. For the CDR3, the DNA is TGTGCCAGCAGCCAAGGGCGGGTTTACGGCTACACCTTC. As protein: CASSQGRVYGYTF. Complete variable domain (other parts from reference TRBV14 and TRBJ1-2): EAGVTQFPSHSVIEKGQTVTLRCDPISGHDNLYWYRRVMGKEIKFLLHFVKESKQDESGMPNNRFLAERTGGTYSTLKVQPAELEDSGVYFCASSQGRVYGYTFGSGTRLTVV.

The chain carries TRBV29-1 and TRBJ1-1; no reliable D call. CDR3 size: 14 residues. V lost 3 bases, J lost 4 bases, and 15 bases lay in between. Per germline, CDR1 SQVTM and CDR2 ANQGSEA. CDR3 coding DNA: TGCAGCGTTGATGTCGACCCCTCGGGCACTGAAGCTTTCTTT. Its translation: CSVDVDPSGTEAFF.

In its sample, this clone ranks as medium-sized (0.01 to 0.1%). V usage is TRBV29-1 and J usage is TRBJ1-4, with D uncertain. V was pared by 4 bases and J by 7 bases, with 13 bases between. The length of the CDR3 is 13 residues. CDR1 and CDR2 (germline): SQVTM, ANQGSEA. CDR3 nucleotides: TGCAGCGTTGTAGGGAATGCGGCTGAAAAACTGTTTTTT. Amino acids: CSVVGNAAEKLFF.